This T cell receptor beta chain was profiled in a study of PD-1 blockade in classical Hodgkin lymphoma. Study outcomes and limitations: It was reported that newly diagnosed patients had less baseline TCR diversity than healthy donors. Still unresolved is the cause of the repertoire differences, which may be disease activity or prior therapy.

TCRdb's copy holds only in-frame clones and misses some; the assay was immunoSEQ multiplex PCR. The sample consists of 20,000 to 25,000 clones, over 70% of them appearing once. A few counts support this clone. The antigen remains undetermined. Time point given: cycle 4 day 1 (C4D1), after less than 7 weeks of nivolumab. The patients all showed relapse after autologous stem cell transplantation, while their brentuximab vedotin exposure varied. Patients had relapsed/refractory classical Hodgkin lymphoma with complete response, partial response or progressive disease as best response. The sample here was peripheral blood mononuclear cells (PBMCs), taken before the fourth cycle of nivolumab. The receptor was isolated from a human donor with classical Hodgkin lymphoma.

The CDR3 DNA is TGTGCCAGCAGTCCCGGACAAACTAATGAAAAACTGTTTTTT. Protein product: CASSPGQTNEKLFF. The rearrangement uses TRBV27 and TRBJ1-4; possibly TRBD1 for D (5 bases). V lost 5 bases and J lost 1, with 8 bases in between. This CDR3 comprises 14 residues. Germline lookup yields CDR1 MNHEY and CDR2 SMNVEV (reference sequence).